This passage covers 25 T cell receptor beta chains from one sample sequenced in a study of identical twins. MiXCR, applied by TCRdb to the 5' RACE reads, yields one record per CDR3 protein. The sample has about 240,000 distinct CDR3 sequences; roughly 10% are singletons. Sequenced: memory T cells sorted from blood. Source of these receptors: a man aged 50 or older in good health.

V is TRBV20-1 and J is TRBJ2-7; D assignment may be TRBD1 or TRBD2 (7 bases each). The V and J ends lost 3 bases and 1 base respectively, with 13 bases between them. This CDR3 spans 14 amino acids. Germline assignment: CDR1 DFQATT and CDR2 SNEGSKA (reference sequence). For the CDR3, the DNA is TGCAGTGCTAGCCAGGGGGGGGGATCCTACGAGCAGTACTTC. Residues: CSASQGGGSYEQYF.

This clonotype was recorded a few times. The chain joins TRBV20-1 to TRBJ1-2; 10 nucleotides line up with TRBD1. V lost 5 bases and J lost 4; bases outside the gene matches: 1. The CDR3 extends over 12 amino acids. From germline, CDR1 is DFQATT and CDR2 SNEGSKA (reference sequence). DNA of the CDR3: TGCAGTGCTGGGACAGGGGCCTATGGCTACACCTTC. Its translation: CSAGTGAYGYTF.

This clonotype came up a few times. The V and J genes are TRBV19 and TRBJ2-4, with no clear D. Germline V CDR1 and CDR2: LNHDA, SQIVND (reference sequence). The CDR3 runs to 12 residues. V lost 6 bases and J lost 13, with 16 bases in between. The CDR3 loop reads CASSFGLETQYF. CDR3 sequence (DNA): TGTGCCAGTAGCTTTGGTTTGGAAACGCAGTACTTC.

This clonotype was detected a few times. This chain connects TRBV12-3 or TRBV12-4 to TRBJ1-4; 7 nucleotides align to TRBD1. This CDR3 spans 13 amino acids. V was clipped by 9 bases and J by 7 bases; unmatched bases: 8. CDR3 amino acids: CASRRGQVEKLFF. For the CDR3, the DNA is TGTGCCAGTAGAAGAGGACAGGTTGAAAAACTGTTTTTT.

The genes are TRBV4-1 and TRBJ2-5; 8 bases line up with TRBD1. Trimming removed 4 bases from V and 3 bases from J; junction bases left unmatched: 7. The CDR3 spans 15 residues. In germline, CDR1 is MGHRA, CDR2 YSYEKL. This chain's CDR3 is CASSRNRGQEETQYF. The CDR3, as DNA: TGCGCCAGCAGCCGAAACAGGGGACAGGAAGAGACCCAGTACTTC.

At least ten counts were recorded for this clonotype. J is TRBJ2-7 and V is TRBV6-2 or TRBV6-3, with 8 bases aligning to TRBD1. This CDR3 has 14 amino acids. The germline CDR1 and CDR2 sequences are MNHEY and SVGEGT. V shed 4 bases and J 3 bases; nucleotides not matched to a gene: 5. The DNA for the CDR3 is TGTGCCAGCAGTTTGGACAGGGTAGGCTACGAGCAGTACTTC. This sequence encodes CASSLDRVGYEQYF.

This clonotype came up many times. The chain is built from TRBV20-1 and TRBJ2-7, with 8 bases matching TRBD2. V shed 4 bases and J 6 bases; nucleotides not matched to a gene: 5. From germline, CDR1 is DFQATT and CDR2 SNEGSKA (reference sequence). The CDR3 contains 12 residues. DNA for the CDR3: TGCAGTGCTACCCGGGGGGGCCGCGAGCAGTACTTC. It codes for CSATRGGREQYF.

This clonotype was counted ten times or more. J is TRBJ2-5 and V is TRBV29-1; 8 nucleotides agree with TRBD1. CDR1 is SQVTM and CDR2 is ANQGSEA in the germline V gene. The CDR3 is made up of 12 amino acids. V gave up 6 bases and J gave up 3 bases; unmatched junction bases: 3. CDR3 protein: CSVDRGKETQYF. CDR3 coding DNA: TGCAGCGTCGACAGGGGTAAAGAGACCCAGTACTTC.

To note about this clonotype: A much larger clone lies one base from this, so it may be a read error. CDR3 coding DNA: TGCAGTGCCCTTAGCGGGACCCTATCCAGTGAGCAGTTCTTC. It codes for CSALSGTLSSEQFF. The chain links TRBV20-1 to TRBJ2-1, with 8 bases matching TRBD2. The germline gives CDR1 DFQATT, CDR2 SNEGSKA (reference sequence). The CDR3 extends over 14 amino acids. With 6 bases clipped from V and 9 bases from J, the junction kept 13 bases outside the gene matches.

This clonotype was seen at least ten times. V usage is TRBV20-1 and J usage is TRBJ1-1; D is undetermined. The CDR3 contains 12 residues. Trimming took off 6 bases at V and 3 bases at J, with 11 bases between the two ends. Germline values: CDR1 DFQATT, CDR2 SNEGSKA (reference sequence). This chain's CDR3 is CSAGEVDTEAFF. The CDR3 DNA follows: TGCAGTGCCGGGGAGGTCGACACTGAAGCTTTCTTT.

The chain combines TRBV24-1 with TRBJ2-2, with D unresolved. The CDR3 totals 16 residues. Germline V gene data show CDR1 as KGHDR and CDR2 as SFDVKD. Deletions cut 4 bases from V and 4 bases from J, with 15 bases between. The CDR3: CATSDPFNAVTGELFF. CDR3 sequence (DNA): TGTGCCACCAGTGACCCATTTAACGCAGTCACCGGGGAGCTGTTTTTT.

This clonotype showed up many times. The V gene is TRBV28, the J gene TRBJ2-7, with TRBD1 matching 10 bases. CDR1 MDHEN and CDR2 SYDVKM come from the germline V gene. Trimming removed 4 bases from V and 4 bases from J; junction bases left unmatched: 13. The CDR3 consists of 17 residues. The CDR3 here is CASSYLTGGRGVYEQYF. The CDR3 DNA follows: TGTGCCAGCAGTTATCTGACAGGGGGCCGCGGAGTATACGAGCAGTACTTC.

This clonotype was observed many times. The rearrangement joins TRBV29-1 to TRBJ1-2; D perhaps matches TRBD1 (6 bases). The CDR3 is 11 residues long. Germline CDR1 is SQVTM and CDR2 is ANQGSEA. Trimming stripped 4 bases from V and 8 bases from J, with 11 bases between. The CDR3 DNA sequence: TGCAGCGTTGTAGCCGGGGGCGGCTACACCTTC. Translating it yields CSVVAGGGYTF. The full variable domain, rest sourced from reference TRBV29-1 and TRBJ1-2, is SAVISQKPSRDICQRGTSLTIQCQVDSQVTMMFWYRQQPGQSLTLIATANQGSEATYESGFVIDKFPISRPNLTFSTLTVSNMSPEDSSIYLCSVVAGGGYTFGSGTRLTVV.

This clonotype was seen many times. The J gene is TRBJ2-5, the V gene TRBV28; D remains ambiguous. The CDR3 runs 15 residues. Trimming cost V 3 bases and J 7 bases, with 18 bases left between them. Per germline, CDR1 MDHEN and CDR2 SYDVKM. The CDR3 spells CASSFSDRAYGTQYF. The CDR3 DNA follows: TGTGCCAGCAGTTTCAGTGATCGGGCCTATGGGACCCAGTACTTC. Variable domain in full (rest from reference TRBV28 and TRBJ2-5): DVKVTQSSRYLVKRTGEKVFLECVQDMDHENMFWYRQDPGLGLRLIYFSYDVKMKEKGDIPEGYSVSREKKERFSLILESASTNQTSMYLCASSFSDRAYGTQYFGPGTRLLVL.

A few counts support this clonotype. The CDR3 DNA follows: TGTGCCAGCAGTTTTAAGGGGGGCCCCAGACAAGAGACCCAGTACTTC. The encoded protein is CASSFKGGPRQETQYF. V gene TRBV12-3 or TRBV12-4 combines with J gene TRBJ2-5; D assignment may be TRBD1 or TRBD2 (6 bases each). V lost 3 bases, J lost 2 bases, and 16 bases lay in between. The CDR3 has 16 residues.

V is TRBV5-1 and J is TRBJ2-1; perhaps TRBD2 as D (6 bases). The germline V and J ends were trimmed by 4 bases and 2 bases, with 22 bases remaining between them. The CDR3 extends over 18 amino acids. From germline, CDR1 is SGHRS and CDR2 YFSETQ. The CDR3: CASSGTSTFGGTYNEQFF. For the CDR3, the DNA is TGCGCCAGCAGCGGAACTAGCACCTTCGGAGGGACCTACAATGAGCAGTTCTTC. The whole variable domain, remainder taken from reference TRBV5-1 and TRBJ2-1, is KAGVTQTPRYLIKTRGQQVTLSCSPISGHRSVSWYQQTPGQGLQFLFEYFSETQRNKGNFPGRFSGRQFSNSRSEMNVSTLELGDSALYLCASSGTSTFGGTYNEQFFGPGTRLTVL.

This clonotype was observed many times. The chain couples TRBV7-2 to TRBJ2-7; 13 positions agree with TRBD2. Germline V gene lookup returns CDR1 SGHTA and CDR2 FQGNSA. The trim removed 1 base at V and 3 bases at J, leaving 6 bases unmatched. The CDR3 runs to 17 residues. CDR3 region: CASSLGTSGGYSYEQYF. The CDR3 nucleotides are TGTGCCAGCAGCTTAGGGACTAGCGGGGGCTATAGCTACGAGCAGTACTTC.

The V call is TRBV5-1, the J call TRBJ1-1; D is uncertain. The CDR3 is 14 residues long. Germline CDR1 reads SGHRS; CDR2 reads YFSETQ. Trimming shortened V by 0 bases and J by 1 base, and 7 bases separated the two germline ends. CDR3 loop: CASSLGTQNTEAFF. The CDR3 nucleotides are TGCGCCAGCAGCTTGGGCACCCAGAACACTGAAGCTTTCTTT.

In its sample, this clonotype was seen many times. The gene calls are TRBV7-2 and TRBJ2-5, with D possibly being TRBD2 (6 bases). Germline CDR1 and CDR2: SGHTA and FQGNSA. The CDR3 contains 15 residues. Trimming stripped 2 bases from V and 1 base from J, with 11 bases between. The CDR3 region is CASSLFPGVQETQYF. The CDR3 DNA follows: TGTGCCAGCAGCTTATTCCCGGGGGTCCAAGAGACCCAGTACTTC.

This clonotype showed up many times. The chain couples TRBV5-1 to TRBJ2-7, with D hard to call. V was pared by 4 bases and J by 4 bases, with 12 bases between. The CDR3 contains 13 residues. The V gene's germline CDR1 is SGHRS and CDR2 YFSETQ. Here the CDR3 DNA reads TGCGCCAGCAGCCTCGTGGTAGGGTACGAGCAGTACTTC. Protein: CASSLVVGYEQYF.

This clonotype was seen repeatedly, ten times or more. The CDR3 coding sequence is TGCGCCAGCAGCCCAGGCCCAAACTATGGCTACACCTTC. This sequence encodes CASSPGPNYGYTF. V usage is TRBV5-1 and J usage is TRBJ1-2; D uncertain. V was trimmed by 4 bases and J by 2 bases, leaving 9 bases between them. Germline CDR1 and CDR2: SGHRS and YFSETQ. The CDR3 covers 13 residues.

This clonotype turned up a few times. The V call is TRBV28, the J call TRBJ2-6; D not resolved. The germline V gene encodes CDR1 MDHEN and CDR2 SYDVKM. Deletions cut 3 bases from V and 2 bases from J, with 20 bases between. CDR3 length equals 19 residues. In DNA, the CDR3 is TGTGCCAGCAGTTTTGGCAGGCTCCAAGTCAGCCCTGGGGCCAACGTCCTGACTTTC. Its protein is CASSFGRLQVSPGANVLTF.

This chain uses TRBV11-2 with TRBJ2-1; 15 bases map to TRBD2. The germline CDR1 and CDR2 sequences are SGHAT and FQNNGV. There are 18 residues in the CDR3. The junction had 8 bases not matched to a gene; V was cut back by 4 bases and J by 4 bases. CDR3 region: CASSSGLAGGGIYNEQFF. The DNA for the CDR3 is TGTGCCAGCAGCTCAGGACTAGCGGGGGGGGGAATATACAATGAGCAGTTCTTC.

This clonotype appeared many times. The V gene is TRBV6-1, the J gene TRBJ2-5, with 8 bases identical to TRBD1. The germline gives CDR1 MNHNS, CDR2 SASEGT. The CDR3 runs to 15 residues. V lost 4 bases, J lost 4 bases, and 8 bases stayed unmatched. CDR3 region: CASSASRGRVETQYF. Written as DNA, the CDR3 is TGTGCCAGCAGTGCCTCCAGGGGGCGCGTAGAGACCCAGTACTTC.

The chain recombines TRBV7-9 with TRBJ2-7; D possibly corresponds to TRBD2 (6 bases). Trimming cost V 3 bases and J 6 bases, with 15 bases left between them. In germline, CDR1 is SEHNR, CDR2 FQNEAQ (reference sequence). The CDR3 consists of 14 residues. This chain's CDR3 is CASSFGAREPEQYF. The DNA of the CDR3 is TGTGCCAGCAGCTTTGGGGCCCGGGAGCCCGAGCAGTACTTC.